The TCR beta chain described here comes from a study of cytomegalovirus exposure and HLA in healthy donors. Deletions cut 4 bases from V and 7 bases from J, with 16 bases between. The CDR3 is 14 amino acids. Germline values: CDR1 SGHRS, CDR2 YFSETQ. Assay used: immunoSEQ multiplex PCR; TCRdb lists only in-frame clones, some missing. The sample holds tens of thousands of clones, 80% to 95% seen once. The TCR comes from a woman under 40 in good health and CMV-seronegative. The sample taken for sequencing was PBMCs. The rearrangement joins TRBV5-1 to TRBJ2-3; D gene ambiguous. The CDR3 nucleotides are TGCGCCAGCAGCAACGGTCAACTAAAAAATACGCAGTATTTT. It specifies CASSNGQLKNTQYF.